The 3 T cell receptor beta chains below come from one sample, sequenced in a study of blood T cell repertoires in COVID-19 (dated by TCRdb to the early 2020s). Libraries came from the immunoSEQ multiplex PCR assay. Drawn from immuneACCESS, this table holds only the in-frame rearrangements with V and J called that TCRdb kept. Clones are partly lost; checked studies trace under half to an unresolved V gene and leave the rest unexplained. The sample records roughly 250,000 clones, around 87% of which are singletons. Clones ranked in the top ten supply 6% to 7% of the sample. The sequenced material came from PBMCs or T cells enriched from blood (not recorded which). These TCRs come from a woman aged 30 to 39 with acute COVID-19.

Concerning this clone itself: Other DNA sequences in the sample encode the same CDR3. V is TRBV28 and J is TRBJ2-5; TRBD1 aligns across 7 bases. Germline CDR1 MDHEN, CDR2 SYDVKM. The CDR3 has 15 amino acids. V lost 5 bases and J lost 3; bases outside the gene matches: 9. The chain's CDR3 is CASSLRQGWKETQYF. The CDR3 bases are TGTGCCAGCAGTCTGCGACAGGGTTGGAAAGAGACCCAGTACTTC.

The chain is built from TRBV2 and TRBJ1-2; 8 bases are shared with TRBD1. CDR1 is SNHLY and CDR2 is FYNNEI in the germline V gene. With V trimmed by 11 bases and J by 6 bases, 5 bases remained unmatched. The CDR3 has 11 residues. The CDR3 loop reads CAGQGFNGYTF. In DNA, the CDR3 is TGTGCCGGACAGGGATTTAATGGCTACACCTTC.

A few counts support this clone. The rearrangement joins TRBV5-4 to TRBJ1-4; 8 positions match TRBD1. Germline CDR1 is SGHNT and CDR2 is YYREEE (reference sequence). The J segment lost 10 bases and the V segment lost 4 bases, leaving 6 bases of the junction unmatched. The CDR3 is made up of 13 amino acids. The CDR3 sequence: CASSPGQGGKLFF. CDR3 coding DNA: TGTGCCAGCAGCCCCGGACAGGGCGGAAAACTGTTTTTT.